The sequence of this T cell receptor beta chain was determined in a study of PD-1 blockade in classical Hodgkin lymphoma. Looking at the study overall: Nivolumab was administered to patients intravenously at 3 mg/kg every 2 weeks. Whole-study results and caveats: Newly diagnosed patients reportedly had lower baseline TCR diversity than healthy donors. Although disease activity or prior therapy may be involved, causes of the repertoire differences remain undefined.

The repertoire was sequenced with immunoSEQ multiplex PCR; TCRdb's copy has only in-frame clones and lacks some. Among about 100,000 clones listed, roughly 90% were seen once. This CDR3 comprises 14 residues. The V gene lost 2 bases and the J gene lost 2 bases, with 6 bases spanning the gap. Germline assignment: CDR1 SGHTA and CDR2 FQGTGA. Every single patient, without exception, relapsed after autologous stem cell transplantation, and brentuximab vedotin exposure varied. Reported best responses ranged across complete response, partial response or progressive disease. A single count supports this clone. Antigen: not known.

The chain combines TRBV7-3 with TRBJ2-2; TRBD1 is a possible D gene (6 bases). The clonotype comes from a human donor with classical Hodgkin lymphoma. The sample here was peripheral blood mononuclear cells (PBMCs), taken before the second cycle of nivolumab. The CDR3, as DNA: TGTGCCAGCAGCTTAGGGACAAACACCGGGGAGCTGTTTTTT. Translation gives CASSLGTNTGELFF.